The clone carrying this T cell receptor (beta chain) was seen ten or more times. Germline CDR1 is LNHDA and CDR2 is SQIVND (reference sequence). The CDR3 covers 16 residues. With 5 bases clipped from V and 4 bases from J, the junction kept 8 bases outside the gene matches. This sample stems from a study of glioma-infiltrating T cells. The iRepertoire nested amplicon-rescue multiplex PCR amplified TCR alpha and beta CDR3s from RNA. Input was roughly 100-450 ng of tissue mRNA or PBMC total RNA. TCRdb re-analysed the multiplex PCR reads in MiXCR, keeping a single row per CDR3 protein. Among approximately 110,000 distinct CDR3 sequences listed, 25% to 30% were seen once.

This TCR was sampled from a human donor with low-grade glioma or glioblastoma, undergoing nonglioma brain surgery, or in good health (not recorded which). V and J are TRBV19 and TRBJ2-3, with 11 bases matching TRBD2. Sequenced: glioma tissue, nonneoplastic brain tissue, or PBMCs (not recorded which). The CDR3 coding sequence is TGTGCCAGTAGTGTCCAACTAGCGGGAGCTCCAGATACGCAGTATTTT. It encodes CASSVQLAGAPDTQYF. Variable domain in full (rest from reference TRBV19 and TRBJ2-3): DGGITQSPKYLFRKEGQNVTLSCEQNLNHDAMYWYRQDPGQGLRLIYYSQIVNDFQKGDIAEGYSVSREKKESFPLTVTSAQKNPTAFYLCASSVQLAGAPDTQYFGPGTRLTVL.